The 27 T cell receptor beta chains below were found in one sample sequenced in a study of T cells expressing NK-cell markers. TCRdb re-called the 5' RACE reads; every CDR3 protein appears as one record, without DNA. The sample totals about 150,000 distinct CDR3 sequences; its top ten clones hold 20% to 25%. Sequenced: blood T cells: a sorted CD56 or NKG2C T cell subset, CD4+ or CD8+ T cells, or bulk PBMC T cells (not recorded which). The receptors here all came from a man aged 18 to 69 in good health.

This chain uses TRBV7-9 with TRBJ1-3; TCRdb designates TRBD1, a call that cannot be tested without DNA. The CDR3 is 16 residues long. CDR1 is SEHNR and CDR2 is FQNEAQ in the germline V gene (reference sequence). This chain's CDR3 is CASSLDTGASGNTIYF.

This chain uses TRBV19 with TRBJ1-2; as DNA is missing, the TRBD1 call by TCRdb cannot be tested. CDR3 length equals 14 residues. From germline, CDR1 is LNHDA and CDR2 SQIVND (reference sequence). CDR3 protein: CASSKSGAFDGYTF.

The chain employs TRBV20-1 and TRBJ2-3; TCRdb's D call of TRBD2 is untestable without DNA. Germline V gene sequence: CDR1 DFQATT, CDR2 SNEGSKA (reference sequence). The CDR3 runs to 17 residues. CDR3 protein: CSARDLASGGSYGTQYF.

The chain links TRBV27 to TRBJ2-3; the TCRdb D gene call, TRBD2, has no DNA to confirm it. Germline-derived CDR1 and CDR2 are MNHEY and SMNVEV (reference sequence). CDR3 size: 18 residues. The CDR3 loop reads CASSFSRGLAVSTDTQYF.

This chain links TRBV7-9 with TRBJ2-7; TCRdb returns TRBD1, unconfirmable since there is no DNA. Germline V gene lookup returns CDR1 SEHNR and CDR2 FQNEAQ (reference sequence). This CDR3 spans 15 amino acids. This CDR3 is CASSGEQGSDYEQYF.

The chain couples TRBV19 to TRBJ2-7; lacking DNA, the TRBD2 call made by TCRdb goes unchecked. This CDR3 spans 16 amino acids. The germline V gene has CDR1 LNHDA and CDR2 SQIVND (reference sequence). CDR3 in amino acids: CASSRASGEISYEQYF. Complete variable domain (other parts from reference TRBV19 and TRBJ2-7): DGGITQSPKYLFRKEGQNVTLSCEQNLNHDAMYWYRQDPGQGLRLIYYSQIVNDFQKGDIAEGYSVSREKKESFPLTVTSAQKNPTAFYLCASSRASGEISYEQYFGPGTRLTVT.

CDR3 amino acids: CSHNRGRGTEAFF. The genes are TRBV20-1 and TRBJ1-1; the TRBD1 assignment by TCRdb is unverifiable without DNA. CDR3 length: 13 amino acids. CDR1 is DFQATT, CDR2 SNEGSKA, per germline (reference sequence).

The genes are TRBV28 and TRBJ2-7; absent DNA, TCRdb's TRBD1 call cannot be checked. In germline, CDR1 is MDHEN, CDR2 SYDVKM. The CDR3 has 15 amino acids. The CDR3 sequence is CASSPDRDRGHEQYF.

The CDR3 loop reads CATSRDMKGGDTEAFF. This chain links TRBV15 with TRBJ1-1; TCRdb's D call, TRBD1, is unchecked because there is no DNA. This CDR3 spans 16 amino acids. Looked up from germline, CDR1 is LNHNV and CDR2 is YYDKDF (reference sequence).

CDR3: CASTQKVPNYGYTF. The chain carries TRBV7-9 and TRBJ1-2. Germline V gene lookup returns CDR1 SEHNR and CDR2 FQNEAQ (reference sequence). The CDR3 has 14 residues.

This chain uses TRBV27 with TRBJ2-7; absent DNA, TCRdb's TRBD1 call cannot be checked. CDR1 and CDR2 from the germline V gene are MNHEY and SMNVEV (reference sequence). The CDR3 has 16 amino acids. The CDR3 sequence: CASSFSHGTESYEQYF.

The V and J genes are TRBV3-1 and TRBJ2-7; TCRdb designates TRBD2, a call that cannot be tested without DNA. Germline V lookup: CDR1 LGHDT, CDR2 YNNKEL (reference sequence). CDR3 length equals 15 residues. CDR3 sequence reads: CASSSSGGLRYEQYF.

CDR3 in amino acids: CASSLDIAGRVTETQYF. The genes are TRBV5-1 and TRBJ2-5; TCRdb's D gene call, TRBD2, goes unchecked for lack of DNA. CDR3 length: 17 amino acids. Germline CDR1 and CDR2: SGHRS and YFSETQ.

This chain links TRBV28 with TRBJ1-2; TCRdb selects TRBD1, and the lack of DNA leaves this call unchecked. Germline V lookup: CDR1 MDHEN, CDR2 SYDVKM. This CDR3 contains 15 residues. This chain's CDR3 is CASSGQLFTNYGYTF.

V usage is TRBV5-1 and J usage is TRBJ2-7. CDR3 size: 15 residues. Per germline, CDR1 SGHRS and CDR2 YFSETQ. The CDR3 protein is CASSSGVGSSYEQYF.

This rearrangement joins TRBV10-3 to TRBJ2-1; absent DNA, TCRdb's TRBD1 call cannot be checked. The CDR3 extends over 17 amino acids. In germline, CDR1 is ENHRY, CDR2 SYGVKD. CDR3 sequence: CAISGLGGGSSYNEQFF.

The CDR3: CASMSGTGYTDTQYF. The chain has TRBV7-9 and TRBJ2-3; TCRdb proposes TRBD1, but this gene call is untestable without DNA. CDR3 length: 15 residues. Per germline, CDR1 SEHNR and CDR2 FQNEAQ (reference sequence).

The rearrangement joins TRBV9 to TRBJ2-2; TCRdb outputs TRBD1, but without DNA this stays unchecked. This CDR3 has 15 residues. CDR1 is SGDLS, CDR2 YYNGEE, per germline. This CDR3 is CASSVHRVATGELFF.

The chain uses TRBV2 and TRBJ1-6. There are 16 residues in the CDR3. Looked up from germline, CDR1 is SNHLY and CDR2 is FYNNEI. The chain's CDR3 is CASSEIAGNYNSPLHF.

The chain uses TRBV27 and TRBJ2-1; the D call from TCRdb, TRBD2, cannot be confirmed without DNA. The germline CDR1 and CDR2 sequences are MNHEY and SMNVEV (reference sequence). The CDR3 has 15 amino acids. CDR3 sequence reads: CASSLLAGGHGEQFF.

The chain combines TRBV21-1 with TRBJ2-2; TCRdb proposes TRBD2, but this gene call is untestable without DNA. TRBV21-1 is a pseudogene locus. The CDR3 is 19 amino acids. Here the CDR3 reads CASSKGTSGGWLGTGELFF.

CDR3 region: CSARGEGPVRHDYGYTF. V gene TRBV20-1 combines with J gene TRBJ1-2; without DNA, the TCRdb call of TRBD1 cannot be checked. Germline CDR1 and CDR2: DFQATT and SNEGSKA (reference sequence). This CDR3 spans 17 amino acids.

The chain carries TRBV5-6 and TRBJ2-2; TCRdb indicates TRBD1, and absent DNA this call remains unverified. Germline loops: CDR1 SGHDT, CDR2 YYEEEE. This CDR3 comprises 14 residues. The CDR3 sequence is CASSWGWGTGELFF.

The V call is TRBV3-1, the J call TRBJ1-5; TCRdb's D call, TRBD1, is unchecked because there is no DNA. The CDR3 sequence is 18 residues long. CDR1 and CDR2 (germline): LGHDT, YNNKEL (reference sequence). CDR3 sequence reads: CASSQGYAMRGPNQPQHF.

The chain combines TRBV10-2 with TRBJ2-5; TCRdb gives TRBD1 as the D gene, but with no DNA this cannot be confirmed. Germline CDR1 reads WSHSY; CDR2 reads SAAADI. The CDR3 is 13 amino acids. CDR3 residues: CASNQPGHGTQYF.

The rearrangement uses TRBV20-1 and TRBJ2-3. CDR3 length: 13 amino acids. Germline V gene sequence: CDR1 DFQATT, CDR2 SNEGSKA (reference sequence). The CDR3 sequence: CSARGQGTDTQYF.

This chain's CDR3 is CASSLWTDLREQYF. The rearrangement uses TRBV5-1 and TRBJ2-7; TCRdb picks TRBD1, but there is no DNA to check that call. The germline gives CDR1 SGHRS, CDR2 YFSETQ. The CDR3 contains 14 residues.